This T cell receptor (beta chain) comes out of a study of OX40 agonist ivuxolimab in advanced cancers. A note on the overall study: The costimulatory receptor OX40 (CD134) was targeted by ivuxolimab, a fully human IgG2 agonistic monoclonal antibody. In the dose-escalation cohort, 82.7% of patients were male, and the mean age was roughly 60 years, with a range of 23 to 79. Intravenous ivuxolimab was administered to patients every 2 weeks at six dose levels: 0.01, 0.1, 0.3, 1.5, 3 and 10 mg/kg. Among the 50 to 55 dose-escalation patients, some 19 had hepatocellular carcinoma, roughly 15 melanoma, 9 renal cell carcinoma and 9 head and neck cancer. The point of sequencing TCRbeta in the periphery was to test whether ivuxolimab changed TCR sequence diversity and drove clonal T-cell expansion. Prior anti-PD-1, anti-PD-L1 or anti-CTLA-4 therapy was permitted, and checkpoint inhibitors had been received by about 44% of dose-escalation patients. Three dose-escalation patients achieved partial responses, one with hepatocellular carcinoma and two with cutaneous melanoma. The monotherapy dose-escalation portion (N = 52 patients) of the phase I ivuxolimab trial is reported in the paper. Overall study results and their limits: Clonal expansion of both CD4+ and CD8+ blood T cells was observed from baseline to week 6 at doses 0.1 to 3.0 mg/kg. On average, CD8+ T cells showed more expanded clones than CD4+ T cells after ivuxolimab. In the 0.1-3.0 mg/kg groups, partial responders had among the lowest normalized peripheral clonal expansion, particularly in CD8+ T cells. Low levels of normalized T-cell clonal expansion were also shown by some nonresponding patients. The antigen specificity of the clonally expanded peripheral T cells was not determined.

V is cut by 6 bases and J by 5 bases, and the space between the germline ends is 11 bases. The CDR3 runs 13 amino acids, cysteine and phenylalanine included. Only the CDR3 region is kept as DNA, spanning 39 bases read in frame from base 1. Taken from the germline V gene (reference sequence), the CDR1 and CDR2 loops are LNHDA and SQIVND. For sequencing of the TCRbeta CDR3 region, genomic DNA was extracted from the sorted cells. The immunoSEQ Assay was used for sequencing of TCRbeta CDR3 regions. Entries here come from immuneACCESS through TCRdb and include only in-frame sequences with V and J called. Some clones fail to appear in such tables; in the studies checked, an unresolved V gene covers under half of the shortfall, and the cause of the remainder is unknown. Across this sample there are around 84,000 clones, with around 90% seen only once. The ten largest clones take up roughly 0.4% of the sample.

The trial excluded patients who had a history of autoimmune disease or were on systemic immunosuppression. Peripheral blood for TCR sequencing was drawn from every dose cohort at baseline, at cycle 4 day 1 and at cycle 7 day 1. The samples were drawn from a first-in-human, open-label, multicenter phase I dose-escalation trial of ivuxolimab. Adults with locally advanced or metastatic melanoma, renal cell carcinoma, hepatocellular carcinoma or head and neck squamous cell carcinoma were enrolled in the trial. CD4+ and CD8+ T cells were sorted separately from peripheral blood before TCR sequencing. This clone has a single count. Its antigen is still unknown. Qualities for individual bases were not recorded, and no much larger clone is one base off.

The sequenced sample was CD4+ or CD8+ T cells sorted from blood, obtained in a trial of the OX40 agonist ivuxolimab. The chain was built from TRBV19 and TRBJ2-1, with no confident D gene call. This TCR came from an adult with an advanced solid tumor such as melanoma, head and neck, liver or kidney cancer. CDR3 sequence: CASSPSWNNEQFF. The sequenced DNA: TGTGCCAGTAGCCCCTCATGGAACAATGAGCAGTTCTTC.